These T cell receptor beta chains were read from a single sample in a study of blood T cell repertoires in COVID-19. Here immunoSEQ multiplex PCR was the method, and the copy in TCRdb shows in-frame clones only, minus some. The sample has 35,000 to 50,000 clones; approximately 73% are singletons. The specimen sequenced was peripheral blood. The receptor set was obtained from a man of 80 years or more with acute or convalescent COVID-19. Both conserved end residues are trimmed from each CDR3. The D gene is left open where the match is weak. Size is omitted from some rows. Given values are once, few, many or a class for expanded clones.

D gene	clone size	V gene	J gene	CDR3 protein
-	once	TRBV5-1	TRBJ2-6	ASSLEGRNSGANVLT
TRBD1	-	TRBV10-3	TRBJ2-2	ATNRGPNTGELF
-	-	TRBV28	TRBJ2-7	ASSPGTYSYEQY
-	-	TRBV9	TRBJ2-3	ASSVVTDTQY
-	-	TRBV4-1	TRBJ1-2	ASSQVEDIYGYT
TRBD2	-	TRBV2	TRBJ2-2	ASRLAGARTGELF
-	few	TRBV19	TRBJ1-5	ASSMLNQPQH
-	-	TRBV3-1/TRBV3-2	TRBJ1-1	ASSQAQGNTEAF
TRBD2	-	TRBV7-3	TRBJ2-7	ASSPLAGGPGSSYEQY
-	-	TRBV4-1	TRBJ1-1	ASSHNDVPEGAF
-	few	TRBV29-1	TRBJ1-1	SEKRGAEAF
TRBD2	-	TRBV7-2	TRBJ2-4	ASSPGLALAKNIQY
-	-	TRBV2	TRBJ1-2	ASSGDTGLYGYT
TRBD1	-	TRBV28	TRBJ1-1	ASSFLRGRTEAF
TRBD2	few	TRBV4-1	TRBJ2-3	ASSQSPGLAGLTDTQY
TRBD1	-	TRBV2	TRBJ1-6	ASRDSNSPLH
TRBD1	-	TRBV9	TRBJ1-6	ASSRQGQNSPLH
TRBD2	once	TRBV5-1	TRBJ2-5	ASSPGLAGLQEETQY
TRBD1	-	TRBV5-1	TRBJ2-3	ASRDGTGLSTDTQY
TRBD2	-	TRBV11-2	TRBJ2-7	ASSLGGTGGGYEQY
TRBD2	-	TRBV15	TRBJ2-3	ATSREASGVDTQY
-	-	TRBV15	TRBJ2-3	ATSGATFTDTQY
-	-	TRBV28	TRBJ1-1	ASSPTQGIAAF
TRBD1	few	TRBV7-8	TRBJ2-3	ASSLRDRDTDTQY
-	few	TRBV28	TRBJ2-7	ASSLLWGGSYEQY
TRBD1	-	TRBV2	TRBJ2-1	ASRGQGNEQF
-	-	TRBV10-1	TRBJ2-1	ASSEPLVESSYNEQF
TRBD1	-	TRBV5-8	TRBJ1-2	ASSPTGTGYSGYT
-	few	TRBV27	TRBJ2-7	ASSLRGAAYEQY
-	-	TRBV11-3	TRBJ1-1	ASSRGRSTEAF
TRBD1	-	TRBV7-9	TRBJ2-7	ASSAGTGAGEQY
TRBD2	-	TRBV7-9	TRBJ2-3	ASVPTSGKTDTQY
TRBD1	-	TRBV6-2/TRBV6-3	TRBJ1-5	ASSYPRQGGSNQPQH
TRBD2	-	TRBV2	TRBJ2-5	ASAGVQETQY
TRBD1	-	TRBV5-1	TRBJ1-1	ASSYRGQGSLGEAF
-	-	TRBV24-1	TRBJ2-4	ATSDGGPGVAKNIQY
-	-	TRBV6-5	TRBJ1-6	ASSYYKGGNSPLH
-	-	TRBV25-1	TRBJ2-7	ASSESGNYEQY